A single TCR beta chain is shown here with its context. Its specificity is not known. The sample is drawn from a study of shared clonotypes between healthy human individuals. General study points: When naive CD4 clonotypes were compared across a few donors, 4% to 5.5% were shared. A reduction in generation probabilities was seen for non-shared clonotypes relative to those shared by all four donors.

The healthy adult donors were HIV-negative and reported no recent acute infections or vaccinations. Trimming took 4 bases from V and 5 from J, leaving 15 bases between them. This CDR3 has 14 amino acids. The germline CDR1 and CDR2 sequences are SGHTA and FQGNSA. The repertoire was sequenced with immunoSEQ multiplex PCR; TCRdb's copy has only in-frame clones and lacks some. The sample has approximately 700,000 clones; 55% to 85% are singletons. V and J are TRBV7-2 and TRBJ2-7; D could derive from TRBD1 or TRBD2 (5 bases each). Material for sequencing was memory CD4+ T cells sorted from blood. Subset denoted: CD45RA-negative fraction. The source of this sequence is a woman aged 25 to 39 in good health. CDR3 residues: CASSSRRGPDEQYF. The DNA of the CDR3 is TGTGCCAGCAGCTCCCGCCGGGGCCCCGACGAGCAGTACTTC.